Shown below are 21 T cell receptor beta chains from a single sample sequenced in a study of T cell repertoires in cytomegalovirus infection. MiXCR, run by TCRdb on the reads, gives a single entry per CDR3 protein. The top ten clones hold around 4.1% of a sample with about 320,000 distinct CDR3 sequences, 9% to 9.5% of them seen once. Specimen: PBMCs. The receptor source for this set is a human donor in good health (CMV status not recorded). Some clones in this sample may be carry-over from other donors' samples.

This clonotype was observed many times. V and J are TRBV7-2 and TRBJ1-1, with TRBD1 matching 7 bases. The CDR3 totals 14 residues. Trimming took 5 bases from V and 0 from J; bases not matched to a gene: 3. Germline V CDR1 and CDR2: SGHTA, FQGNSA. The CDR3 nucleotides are TGTGCCAGCAGCCGCGACAGGGTGAACACTGAAGCTTTCTTT. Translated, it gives CASSRDRVNTEAFF.

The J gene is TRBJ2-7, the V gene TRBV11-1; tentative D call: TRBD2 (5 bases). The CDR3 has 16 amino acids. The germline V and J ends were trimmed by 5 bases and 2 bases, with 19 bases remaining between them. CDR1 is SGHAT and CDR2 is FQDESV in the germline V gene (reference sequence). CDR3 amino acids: CASSPDLSGLTYEQYF. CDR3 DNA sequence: TGTGCCAGCAGCCCCGATCTCAGCGGACTTACCTACGAGCAGTACTTC.

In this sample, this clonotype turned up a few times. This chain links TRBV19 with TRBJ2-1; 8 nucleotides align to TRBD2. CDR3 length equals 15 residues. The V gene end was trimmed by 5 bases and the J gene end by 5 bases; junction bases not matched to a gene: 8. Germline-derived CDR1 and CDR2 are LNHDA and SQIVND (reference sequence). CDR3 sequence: CASSLRTSPNNEQFF. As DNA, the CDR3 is TGTGCCAGTAGTTTACGGACTAGCCCAAACAATGAGCAGTTCTTC.

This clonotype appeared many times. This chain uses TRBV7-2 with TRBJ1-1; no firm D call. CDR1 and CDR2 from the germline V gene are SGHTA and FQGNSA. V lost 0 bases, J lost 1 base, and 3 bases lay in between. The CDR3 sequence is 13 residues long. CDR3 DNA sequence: TGTGCCAGCAGCTTAGCGCAGAACACTGAAGCTTTCTTT. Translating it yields CASSLAQNTEAFF.

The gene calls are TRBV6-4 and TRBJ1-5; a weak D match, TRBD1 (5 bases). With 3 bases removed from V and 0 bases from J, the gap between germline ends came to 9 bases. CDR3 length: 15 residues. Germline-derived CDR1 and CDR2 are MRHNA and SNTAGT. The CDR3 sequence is CASSEDSNSNQPQHF. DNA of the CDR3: TGTGCCAGCAGTGAAGACAGTAATAGCAATCAGCCCCAGCATTTT.

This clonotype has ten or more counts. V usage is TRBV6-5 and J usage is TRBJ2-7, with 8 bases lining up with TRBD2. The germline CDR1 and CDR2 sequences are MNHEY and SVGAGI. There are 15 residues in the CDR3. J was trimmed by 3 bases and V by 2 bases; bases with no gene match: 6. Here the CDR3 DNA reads TGTGCCAGCAGTTACGGGCTAGCGGGTGACTACGAGCAGTACTTC. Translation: CASSYGLAGDYEQYF.

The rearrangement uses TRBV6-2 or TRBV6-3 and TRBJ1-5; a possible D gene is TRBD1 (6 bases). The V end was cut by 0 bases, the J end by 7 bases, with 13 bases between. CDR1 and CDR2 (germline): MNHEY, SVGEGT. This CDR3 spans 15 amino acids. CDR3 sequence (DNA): TGTGCCAGCAGTTACTCAGGGGGGCAGCGGCAGCCCCAGCATTTT. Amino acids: CASSYSGGQRQPQHF.

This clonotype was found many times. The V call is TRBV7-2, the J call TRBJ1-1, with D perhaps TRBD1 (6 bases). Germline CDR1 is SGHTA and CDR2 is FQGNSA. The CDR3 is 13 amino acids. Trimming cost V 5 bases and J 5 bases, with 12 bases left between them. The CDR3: CASSLLGGTEAFF. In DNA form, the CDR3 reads TGTGCCAGCAGCCTGTTAGGGGGGACTGAAGCTTTCTTT.

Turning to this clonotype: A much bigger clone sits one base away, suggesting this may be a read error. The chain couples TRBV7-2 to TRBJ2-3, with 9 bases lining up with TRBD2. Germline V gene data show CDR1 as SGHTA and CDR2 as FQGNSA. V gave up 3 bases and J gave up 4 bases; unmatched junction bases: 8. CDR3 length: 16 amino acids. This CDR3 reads CASSFGAGGRADTQYF. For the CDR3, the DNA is TGTGCCAGCAGCTTTGGGGCGGGGGGGCGGGCAGATACGCAGTATTTT.

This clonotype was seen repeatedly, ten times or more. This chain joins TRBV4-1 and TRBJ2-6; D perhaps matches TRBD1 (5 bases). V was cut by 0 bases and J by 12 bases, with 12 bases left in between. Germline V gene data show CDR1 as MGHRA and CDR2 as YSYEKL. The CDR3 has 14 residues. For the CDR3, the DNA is TGCGCCAGCAGCCAAGAGAGAAGGACAATCGTCCTGACTTTC. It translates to CASSQERRTIVLTF.

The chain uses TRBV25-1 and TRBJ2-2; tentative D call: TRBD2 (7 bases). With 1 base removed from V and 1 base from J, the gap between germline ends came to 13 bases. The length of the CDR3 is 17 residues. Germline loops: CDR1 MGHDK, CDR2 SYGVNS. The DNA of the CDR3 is TGTGCCAGCAGTGAATCCCGGGGGGCCTTGAACACCGGGGAGCTGTTTTTT. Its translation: CASSESRGALNTGELFF. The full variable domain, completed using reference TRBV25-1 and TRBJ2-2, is EADIYQTPRYLVIGTGKKITLECSQTMGHDKMYWYQQDPGMELHLIHYSYGVNSTEKGDLSSESTVSRIRTEHFPLTLESARPSHTSQYLCASSESRGALNTGELFFGEGSRLTVL.

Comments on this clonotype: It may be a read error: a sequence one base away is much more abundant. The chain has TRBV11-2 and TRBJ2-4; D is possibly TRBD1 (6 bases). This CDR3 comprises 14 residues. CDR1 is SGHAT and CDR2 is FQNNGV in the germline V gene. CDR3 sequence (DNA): TGTGCCAGCAGCATCCGGGACAACAAAACCATTCAGTACTTC. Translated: CASSIRDNKTIQYF.

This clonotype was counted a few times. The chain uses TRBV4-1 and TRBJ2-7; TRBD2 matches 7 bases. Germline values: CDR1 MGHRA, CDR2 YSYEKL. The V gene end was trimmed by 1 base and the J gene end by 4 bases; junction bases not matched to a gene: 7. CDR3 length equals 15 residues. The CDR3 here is CASSQVATSPYEQYF. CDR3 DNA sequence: TGCGCCAGCAGCCAAGTTGCGACTAGCCCTTACGAGCAGTACTTC.

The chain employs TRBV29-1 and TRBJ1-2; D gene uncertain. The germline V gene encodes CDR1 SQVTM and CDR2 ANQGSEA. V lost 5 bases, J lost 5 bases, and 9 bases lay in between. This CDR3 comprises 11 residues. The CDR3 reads CSVRKDYGYTF. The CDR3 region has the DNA TGCAGCGTTAGGAAGGATTATGGCTACACCTTC.

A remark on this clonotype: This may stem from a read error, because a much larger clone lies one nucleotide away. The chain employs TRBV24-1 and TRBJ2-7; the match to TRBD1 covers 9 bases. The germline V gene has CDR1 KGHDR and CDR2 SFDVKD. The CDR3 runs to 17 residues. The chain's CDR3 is CPTSDKPIGQGRNEQYF. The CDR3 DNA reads TGTCCCACCAGTGACAAACCCATAGGACAGGGGCGAAACGAGCAGTACTTC.

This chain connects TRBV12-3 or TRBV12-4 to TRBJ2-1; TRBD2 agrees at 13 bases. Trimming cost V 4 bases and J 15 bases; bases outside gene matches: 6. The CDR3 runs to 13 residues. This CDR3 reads CASSSLAGGQGFF. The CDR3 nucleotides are TGTGCCAGCAGTTCACTAGCGGGAGGGCAGGGGTTCTTC.

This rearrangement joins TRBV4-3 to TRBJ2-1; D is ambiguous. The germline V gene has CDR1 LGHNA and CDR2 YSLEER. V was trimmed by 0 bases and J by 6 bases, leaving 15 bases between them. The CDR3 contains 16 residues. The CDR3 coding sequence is TGCGCCAGCAGCCAAGAAGACGGGCGGTTGGGCAATGAGCAGTTCTTC. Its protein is CASSQEDGRLGNEQFF.

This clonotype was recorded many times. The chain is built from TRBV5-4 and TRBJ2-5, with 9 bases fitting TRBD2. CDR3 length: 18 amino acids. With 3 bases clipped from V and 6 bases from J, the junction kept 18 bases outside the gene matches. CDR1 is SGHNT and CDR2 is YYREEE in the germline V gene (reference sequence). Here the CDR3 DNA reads TGTGCCAGCAGCTCAACCGGGACTAGCAGAGGCGCAGTGAAGACCCAGTACTTC. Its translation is CASSSTGTSRGAVKTQYF.

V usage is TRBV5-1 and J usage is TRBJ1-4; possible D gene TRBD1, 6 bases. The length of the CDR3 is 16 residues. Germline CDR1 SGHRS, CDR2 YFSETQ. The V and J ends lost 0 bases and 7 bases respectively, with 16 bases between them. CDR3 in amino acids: CASSLAGGASSEKLFF. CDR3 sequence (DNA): TGCGCCAGCAGCTTGGCCGGGGGGGCCTCTAGTGAAAAACTGTTTTTT. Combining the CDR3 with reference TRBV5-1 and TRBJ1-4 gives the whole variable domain KAGVTQTPRYLIKTRGQQVTLSCSPISGHRSVSWYQQTPGQGLQFLFEYFSETQRNKGNFPGRFSGRQFSNSRSEMNVSTLELGDSALYLCASSLAGGASSEKLFFGSGTQLSVL.

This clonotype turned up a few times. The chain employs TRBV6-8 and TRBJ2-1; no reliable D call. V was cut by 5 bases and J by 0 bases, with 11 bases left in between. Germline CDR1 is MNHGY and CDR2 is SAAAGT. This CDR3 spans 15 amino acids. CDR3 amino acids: CASSEYQSSYNEQFF. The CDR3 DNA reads TGTGCCAGCAGTGAATACCAGAGCTCCTACAATGAGCAGTTCTTC.

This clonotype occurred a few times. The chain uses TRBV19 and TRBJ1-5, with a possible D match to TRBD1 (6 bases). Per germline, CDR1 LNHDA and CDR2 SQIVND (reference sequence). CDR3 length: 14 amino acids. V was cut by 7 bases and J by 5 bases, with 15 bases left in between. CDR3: CASTDDRRHQPQHF. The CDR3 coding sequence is TGTGCCAGTACCGATGACAGGCGCCATCAGCCCCAGCATTTT.